This TCR beta chain came from a study of blood T cell repertoires in COVID-19. Per the germline V gene, CDR1 is SGHRS and CDR2 is YFSETQ. Trimming left V 1 base short and J 8 bases short, with 12 bases between. There are 14 residues in the CDR3. Study processing details: It was from reference gene primer amplification that nucleated cell counts were estimated. Sequenced by immunoSEQ multiplex PCR; TCRdb stores in-frame clones only, minus some. V, J and clone size were drawn from that table, and D and trimming were deduced from the DNA. The profile covers a few hundred thousand clones, with approximately 85% appearing a single time and almost 9.5% taken by the ten largest. This clone has only a few counts.

The sequence was collected from a man aged 18 to 35 with active or convalescent COVID-19. The rearrangement joins TRBV5-1 to TRBJ1-4; D gene uncertain. The sequencing sample was made of peripheral blood. The CDR3 sequence is CASSLWSAGEKLFF. The CDR3 bases are TGCGCCAGCAGCTTGTGGTCAGCCGGGGAAAAACTGTTTTTT.